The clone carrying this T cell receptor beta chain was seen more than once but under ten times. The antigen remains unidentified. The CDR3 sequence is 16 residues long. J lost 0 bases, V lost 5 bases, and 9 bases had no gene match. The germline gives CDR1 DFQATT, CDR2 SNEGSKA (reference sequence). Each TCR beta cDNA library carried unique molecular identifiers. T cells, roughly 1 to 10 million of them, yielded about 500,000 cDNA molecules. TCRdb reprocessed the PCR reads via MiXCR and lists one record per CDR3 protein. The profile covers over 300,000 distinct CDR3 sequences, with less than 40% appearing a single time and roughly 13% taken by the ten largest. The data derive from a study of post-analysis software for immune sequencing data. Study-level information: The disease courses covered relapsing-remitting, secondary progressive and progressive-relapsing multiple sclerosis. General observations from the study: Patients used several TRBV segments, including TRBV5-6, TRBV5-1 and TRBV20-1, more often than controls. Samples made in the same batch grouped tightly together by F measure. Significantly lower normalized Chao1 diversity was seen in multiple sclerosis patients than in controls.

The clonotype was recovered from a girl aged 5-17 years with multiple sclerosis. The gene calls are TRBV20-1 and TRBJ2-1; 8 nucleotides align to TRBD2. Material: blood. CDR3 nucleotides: TGCAGTGCTTGGGGGCACAGCGGGAGCTCCTACAATGAGCAGTTCTTC. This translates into CSAWGHSGSSYNEQFF.